This T cell receptor (beta chain) was observed in a study of blood T cells in healthy people across ages. Study in general: Researchers report that template switching captured about one barcoded beta molecule per two T cells.

V was pared by 1 base and J by 2 bases, with 8 bases between. CDR1 and CDR2 (germline): SGHVS, FNYEAQ. The length of the CDR3 is 15 residues. Broader study findings: Across the age range, TCR beta diversity per million T cells fell in a roughly linear way.

In this sample, this clonotype turned up a few times. The antigen is unknown. A second PCR of 7 to 11 cycles used a sample-barcoded 5' primer and a J-beta primer mix. Each cDNA molecule carried a tag from a template-switch adaptor that contained 12 random nucleotides. TCRdb independently ran MiXCR on the 5' RACE reads; one entry per CDR3 protein. The sample lists hundreds of thousands of distinct CDR3 sequences, more than 40% occurring once. The material sequenced was blood. This clonotype was sampled from a man between 60 and 75 years old in good health. The chain is built from TRBV7-6 and TRBJ2-2; tentative D call: TRBD1 (5 bases). The CDR3 loop is CASSLGTFNTGELFF. Here the CDR3 DNA reads TGTGCCAGCAGCTTAGGGACATTCAACACCGGGGAGCTGTTTTTT.